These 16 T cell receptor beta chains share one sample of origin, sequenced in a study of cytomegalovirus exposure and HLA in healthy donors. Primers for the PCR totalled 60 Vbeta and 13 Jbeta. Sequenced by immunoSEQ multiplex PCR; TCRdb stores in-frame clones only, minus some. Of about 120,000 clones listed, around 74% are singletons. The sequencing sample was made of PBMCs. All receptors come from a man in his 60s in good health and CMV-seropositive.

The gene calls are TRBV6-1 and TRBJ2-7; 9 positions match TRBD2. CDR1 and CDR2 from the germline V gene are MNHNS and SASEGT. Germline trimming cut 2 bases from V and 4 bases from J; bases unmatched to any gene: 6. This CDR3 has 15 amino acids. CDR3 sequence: CASSEMTSGIYEQYF. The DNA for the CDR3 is TGTGCCAGCAGTGAAATGACTAGCGGAATTTACGAGCAGTACTTC.

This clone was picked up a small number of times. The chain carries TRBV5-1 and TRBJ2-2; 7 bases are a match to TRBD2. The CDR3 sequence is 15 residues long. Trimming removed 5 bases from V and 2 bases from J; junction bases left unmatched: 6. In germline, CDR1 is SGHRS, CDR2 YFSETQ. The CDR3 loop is CASRAGLPNTGELFF. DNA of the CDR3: TGCGCCAGCAGGGCGGGACTACCCAACACCGGGGAGCTGTTTTTT.

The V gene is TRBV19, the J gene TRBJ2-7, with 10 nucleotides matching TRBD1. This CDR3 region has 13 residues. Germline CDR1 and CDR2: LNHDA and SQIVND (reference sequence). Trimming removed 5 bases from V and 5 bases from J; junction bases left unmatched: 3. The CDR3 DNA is TGTGCCAGTAGTCTCGGACAGGGGGACGAGCAGTACTTC. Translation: CASSLGQGDEQYF. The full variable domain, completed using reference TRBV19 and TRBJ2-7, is DGGITQSPKYLFRKEGQNVTLSCEQNLNHDAMYWYRQDPGQGLRLIYYSQIVNDFQKGDIAEGYSVSREKKESFPLTVTSAQKNPTAFYLCASSLGQGDEQYFGPGTRLTVT.

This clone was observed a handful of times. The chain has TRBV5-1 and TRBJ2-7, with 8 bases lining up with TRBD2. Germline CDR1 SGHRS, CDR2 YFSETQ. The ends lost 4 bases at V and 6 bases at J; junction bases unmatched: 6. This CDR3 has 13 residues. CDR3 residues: CASSPDSGVEQYF. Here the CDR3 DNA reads TGCGCCAGCAGCCCTGATAGCGGGGTCGAGCAGTACTTC. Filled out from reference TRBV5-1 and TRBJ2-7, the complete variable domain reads KAGVTQTPRYLIKTRGQQVTLSCSPISGHRSVSWYQQTPGQGLQFLFEYFSETQRNKGNFPGRFSGRQFSNSRSEMNVSTLELGDSALYLCASSPDSGVEQYFGPGTRLTVT.

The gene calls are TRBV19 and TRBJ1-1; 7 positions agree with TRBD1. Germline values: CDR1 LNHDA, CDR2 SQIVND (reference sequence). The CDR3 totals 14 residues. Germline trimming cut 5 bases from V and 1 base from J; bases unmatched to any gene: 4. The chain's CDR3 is CASSSGQPNTEAFF. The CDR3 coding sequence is TGTGCCAGTAGTTCGGGACAGCCGAACACTGAAGCTTTCTTT.

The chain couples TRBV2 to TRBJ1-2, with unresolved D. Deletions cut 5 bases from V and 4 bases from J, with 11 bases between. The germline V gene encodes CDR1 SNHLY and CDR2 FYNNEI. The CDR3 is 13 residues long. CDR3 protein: CASSRPGTYGYTF. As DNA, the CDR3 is TGTGCCAGCAGTCGACCGGGAACCTATGGCTACACCTTC.

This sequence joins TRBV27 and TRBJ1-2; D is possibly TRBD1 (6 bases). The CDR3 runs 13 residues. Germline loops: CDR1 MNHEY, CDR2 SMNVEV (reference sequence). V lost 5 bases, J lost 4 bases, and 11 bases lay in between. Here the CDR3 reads CASSVTGSYGYTF. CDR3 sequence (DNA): TGTGCCAGCAGTGTGACAGGTTCCTATGGCTACACCTTC.

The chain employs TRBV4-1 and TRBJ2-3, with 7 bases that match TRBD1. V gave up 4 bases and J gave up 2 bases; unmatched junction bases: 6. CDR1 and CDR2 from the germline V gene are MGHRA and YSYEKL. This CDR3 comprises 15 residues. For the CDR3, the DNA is TGCGCCAGCAGCCCCGAGGGGGCGCCCACAGATACGCAGTATTTT. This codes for CASSPEGAPTDTQYF.

The CDR3 sequence is CASSLQGLAREAFF. CDR3 nucleotides: TGTGCCAGCAGCTTGCAGGGGCTGGCCCGTGAAGCTTTCTTT. The chain links TRBV11-2 to TRBJ1-1, with D possibly matching TRBD1 (6 bases). The CDR3 has 14 residues. Trimming left V 3 bases short and J 7 bases short, with 15 bases between. Germline V CDR1 and CDR2: SGHAT, FQNNGV.

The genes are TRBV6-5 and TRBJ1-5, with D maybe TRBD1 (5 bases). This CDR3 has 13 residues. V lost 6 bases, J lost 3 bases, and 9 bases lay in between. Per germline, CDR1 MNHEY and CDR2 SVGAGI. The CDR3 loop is CASSHRTNQPQHF. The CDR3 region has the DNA TGTGCCAGCAGCCACAGGACCAATCAGCCCCAGCATTTT.

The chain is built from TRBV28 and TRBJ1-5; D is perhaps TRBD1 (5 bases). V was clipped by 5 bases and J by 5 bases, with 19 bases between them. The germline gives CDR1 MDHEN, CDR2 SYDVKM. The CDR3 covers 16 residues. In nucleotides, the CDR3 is TGTGCCAGCAGTCAAACTCCCAGGGCACGGGATCAGCCCCAGCATTTT. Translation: CASSQTPRARDQPQHF.

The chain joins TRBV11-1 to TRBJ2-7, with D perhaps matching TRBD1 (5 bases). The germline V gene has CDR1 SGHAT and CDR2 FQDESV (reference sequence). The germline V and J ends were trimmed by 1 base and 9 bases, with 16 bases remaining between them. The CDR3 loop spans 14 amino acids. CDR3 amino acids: CASSLDRSTVVQYF. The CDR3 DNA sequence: TGTGCCAGCAGCTTAGACAGGTCCACTGTGGTGCAGTACTTC. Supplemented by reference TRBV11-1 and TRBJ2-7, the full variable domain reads EAEVAQSPRYKITEKSQAVAFWCDPISGHATLYWYRQILGQGPELLVQFQDESVVDDSQLPKDRFSAERLKGVDSTLKIQPAELGDSAMYLCASSLDRSTVVQYFGPGTRLTVT.

CDR3 sequence: CASSGGGSNYEQYF. The CDR3, as DNA: TGTGCCAGCAGCGGGGGGGGCAGTAACTACGAGCAGTACTTC. The rearrangement joins TRBV5-4 to TRBJ2-7; D might be TRBD2 (7 bases). The V gene lost 4 bases and the J gene lost 3 bases, with 14 bases spanning the gap. This CDR3 region has 14 residues. Germline CDR1 reads SGHNT; CDR2 reads YYREEE (reference sequence).

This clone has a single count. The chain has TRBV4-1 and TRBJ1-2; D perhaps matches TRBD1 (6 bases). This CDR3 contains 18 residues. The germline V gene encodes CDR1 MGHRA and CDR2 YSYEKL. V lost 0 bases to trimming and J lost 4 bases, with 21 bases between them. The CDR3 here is CASSQDWGAGRGGYGYTF. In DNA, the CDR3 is TGCGCCAGCAGCCAAGATTGGGGGGCTGGGAGGGGTGGCTATGGCTACACCTTC.

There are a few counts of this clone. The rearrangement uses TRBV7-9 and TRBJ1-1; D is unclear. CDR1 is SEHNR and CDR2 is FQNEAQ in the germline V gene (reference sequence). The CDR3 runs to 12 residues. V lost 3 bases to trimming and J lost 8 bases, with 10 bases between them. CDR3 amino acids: CASSFSSPEAFF. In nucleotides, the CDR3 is TGTGCCAGCAGCTTCTCTTCCCCCGAAGCTTTCTTT. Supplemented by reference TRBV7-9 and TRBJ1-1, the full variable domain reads DTGVSQNPRHKITKRGQNVTFRCDPISEHNRLYWYRQTLGQGPEFLTYFQNEAQLEKSRLLSDRFSAERPKGSFSTLEIQRTEQGDSAMYLCASSFSSPEAFFGQGTRLTVV.

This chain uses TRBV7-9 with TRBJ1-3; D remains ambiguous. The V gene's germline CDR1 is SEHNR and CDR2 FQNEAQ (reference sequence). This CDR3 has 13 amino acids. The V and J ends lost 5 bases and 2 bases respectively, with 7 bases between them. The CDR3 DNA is TGTGCCAGCAGCCCAGATCCTGGAAACACCATATATTTT. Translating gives CASSPDPGNTIYF. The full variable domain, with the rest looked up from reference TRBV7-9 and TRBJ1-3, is DTGVSQNPRHKITKRGQNVTFRCDPISEHNRLYWYRQTLGQGPEFLTYFQNEAQLEKSRLLSDRFSAERPKGSFSTLEIQRTEQGDSAMYLCASSPDPGNTIYFGEGSWLTVV.